The sequence of this T cell receptor beta chain was determined in a study of T cell repertoires in cytomegalovirus infection. One entry per CDR3 protein results from TCRdb running MiXCR on the reads. Here the sample spans about 440,000 distinct CDR3 sequences, roughly 30% being singletons. Trimming took 4 bases from V and 0 from J; bases not matched to a gene: 4. The CDR3 spans 14 residues. Looked up from germline, CDR1 is SGHRS and CDR2 is YFSETQ. This TCR derives from a human donor in good health (CMV status not recorded). Some clones in this sample may be carry-over from other donors' samples. What was sequenced was PBMCs. The chain employs TRBV5-1 and TRBJ2-7; TRBD1 matches 7 bases. CDR3 sequence reads: CASSPGTDSYEQYF. CDR3 DNA: TGCGCCAGCAGCCCGGGGACAGACTCCTACGAGCAGTACTTC. Full variable domain (rest looked up from reference TRBV5-1 and TRBJ2-7): KAGVTQTPRYLIKTRGQQVTLSCSPISGHRSVSWYQQTPGQGLQFLFEYFSETQRNKGNFPGRFSGRQFSNSRSEMNVSTLELGDSALYLCASSPGTDSYEQYFGPGTRLTVT.